This T cell receptor beta chain was sequenced during a study of OX40 agonist ivuxolimab in advanced cancers. Study at large: Allowance was made for prior anti-PD-1, anti-PD-L1 or anti-CTLA-4 therapy, and 40% to 45% had some. Partial responses were observed in three patients, of whom one had hepatocellular carcinoma and two had cutaneous melanoma.

General observations from the study: Averaged across samples, CD8+ T cells carried more expanded clones than CD4+ did.

Using immunoSEQ multiplex PCR, the repertoire was profiled, and TCRdb retains in-frame clones only, with some absent. Here the sample spans 65,000 to 85,000 clones, approximately 92% being singletons. On this clone: The antigen remains unidentified.

V was cut by 0 bases and J by 0 bases, with 9 bases left in between. This CDR3 has 16 residues. The germline V gene has CDR1 KGHSH and CDR2 LQKENI. Autoimmune disease history or systemic immunosuppression barred patients. The clonotype was recovered from an adult with an advanced solid tumor such as melanoma, head and neck, liver or kidney cancer. V is TRBV18 and J is TRBJ1-5, with a weak D call TRBD1 (6 bases). The sequenced sample was CD4+ or CD8+ T cells sorted from blood, obtained in a trial of the OX40 agonist ivuxolimab. CDR3 residues: CASSPPGDNSNQPQHF. CDR3 DNA: TGTGCCAGCTCACCACCCGGGGACAATAGCAATCAGCCCCAGCATTTT.